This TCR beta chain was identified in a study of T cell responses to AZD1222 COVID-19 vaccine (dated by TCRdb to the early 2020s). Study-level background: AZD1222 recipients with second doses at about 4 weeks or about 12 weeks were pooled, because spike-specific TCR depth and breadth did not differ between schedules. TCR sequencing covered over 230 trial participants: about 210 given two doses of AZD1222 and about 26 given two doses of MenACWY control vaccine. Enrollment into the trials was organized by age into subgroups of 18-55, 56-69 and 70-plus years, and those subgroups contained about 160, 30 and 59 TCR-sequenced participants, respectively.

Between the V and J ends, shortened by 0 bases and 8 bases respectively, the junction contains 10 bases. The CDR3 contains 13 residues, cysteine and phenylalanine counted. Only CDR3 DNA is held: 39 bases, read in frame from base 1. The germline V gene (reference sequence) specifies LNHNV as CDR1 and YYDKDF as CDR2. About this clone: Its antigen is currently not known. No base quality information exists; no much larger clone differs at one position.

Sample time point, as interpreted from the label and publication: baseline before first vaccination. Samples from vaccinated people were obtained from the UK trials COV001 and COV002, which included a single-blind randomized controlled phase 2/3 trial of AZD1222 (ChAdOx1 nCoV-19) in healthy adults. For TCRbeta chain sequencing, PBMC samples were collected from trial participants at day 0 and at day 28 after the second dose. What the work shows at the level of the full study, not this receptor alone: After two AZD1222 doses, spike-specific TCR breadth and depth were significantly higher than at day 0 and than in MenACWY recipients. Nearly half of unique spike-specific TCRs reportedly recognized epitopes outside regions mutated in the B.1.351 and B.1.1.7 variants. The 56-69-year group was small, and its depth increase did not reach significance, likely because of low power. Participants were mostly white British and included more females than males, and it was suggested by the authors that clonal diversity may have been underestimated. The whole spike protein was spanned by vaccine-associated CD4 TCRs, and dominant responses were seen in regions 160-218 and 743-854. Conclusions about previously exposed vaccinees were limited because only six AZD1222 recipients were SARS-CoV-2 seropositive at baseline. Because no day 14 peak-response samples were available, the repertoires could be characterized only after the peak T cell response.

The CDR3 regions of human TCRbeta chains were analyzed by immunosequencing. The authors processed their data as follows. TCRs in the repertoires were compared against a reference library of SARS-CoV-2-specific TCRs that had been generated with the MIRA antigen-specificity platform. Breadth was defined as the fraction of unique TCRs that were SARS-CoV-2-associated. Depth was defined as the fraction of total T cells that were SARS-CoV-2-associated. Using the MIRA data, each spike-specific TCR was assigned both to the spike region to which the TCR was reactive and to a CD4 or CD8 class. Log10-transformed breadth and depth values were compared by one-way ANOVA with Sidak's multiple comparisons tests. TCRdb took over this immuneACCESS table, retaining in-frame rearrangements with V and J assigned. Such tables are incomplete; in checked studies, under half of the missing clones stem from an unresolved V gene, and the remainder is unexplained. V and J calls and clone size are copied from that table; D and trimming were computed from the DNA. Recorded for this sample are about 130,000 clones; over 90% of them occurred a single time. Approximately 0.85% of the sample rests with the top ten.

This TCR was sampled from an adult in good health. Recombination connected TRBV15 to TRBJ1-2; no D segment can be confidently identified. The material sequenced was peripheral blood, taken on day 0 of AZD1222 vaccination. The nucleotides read TGTGCCACCAGCAGAGATCCGGGGTACGGCTACACCTTC. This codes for CATSRDPGYGYTF.